This T cell receptor (beta chain) stems from a study of response to subunit inactivated influenza vaccine. This clonotype was seen a few times. TCRdb used MiXCR to reprocess the RT-PCR reads, holding one entry per CDR3 protein. The sample lists a few hundred thousand distinct CDR3 sequences; 20% to 25% were seen once. CDR1 is SGHNT and CDR2 is YYREEE in the germline V gene (reference sequence). V was cut by 4 bases and J by 0 bases, with 13 bases left in between. The CDR3 consists of 16 residues. The source is a man aged 45-69 years who received an inactivated influenza vaccine. This material consisted of PBMCs from blood, taken about 20 months after vaccination. This chain connects TRBV5-4 to TRBJ2-2; D could derive from TRBD1 or TRBD2 (5 bases each). CDR3 sequence: CASSKAGTANTGELFF. The CDR3 bases are TGTGCCAGCAGCAAGGCCGGGACCGCGAACACCGGGGAGCTGTTTTTT.